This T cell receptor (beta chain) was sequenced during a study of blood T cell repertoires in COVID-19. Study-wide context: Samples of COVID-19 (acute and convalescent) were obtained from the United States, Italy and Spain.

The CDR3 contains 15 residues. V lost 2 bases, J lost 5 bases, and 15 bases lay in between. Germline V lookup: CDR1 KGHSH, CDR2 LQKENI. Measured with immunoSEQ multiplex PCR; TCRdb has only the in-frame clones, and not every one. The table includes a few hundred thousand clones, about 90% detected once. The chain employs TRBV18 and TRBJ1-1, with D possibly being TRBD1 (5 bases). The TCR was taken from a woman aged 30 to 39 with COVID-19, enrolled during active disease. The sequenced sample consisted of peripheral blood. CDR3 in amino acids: CASSPVDGGGTEAFF. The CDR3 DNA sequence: TGTGCCAGCTCACCAGTCGACGGCGGGGGGACTGAAGCTTTCTTT. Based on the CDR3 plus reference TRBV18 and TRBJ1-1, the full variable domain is NAGVMQNPRHLVRRRGQEARLRCSPMKGHSHVYWYRQLPEEGLKFMVYLQKENIIDESGMPKERFSAEFPKEGPSILRIQQVVRGDSAAYFCASSPVDGGGTEAFFGQGTRLTVV.